These 8 T cell receptor beta chains share one sample of origin, sequenced in a study of beta chain features in type 1 diabetes. TCRB transcripts that were expressed got sequenced, as all of the isolated RNA had been reverse transcribed. Here immunoSEQ multiplex PCR was the method, and the copy in TCRdb shows in-frame clones only, minus some. The sample has under 250,000 clones, 11% to 15% seen once. Sequenced input: naive CD4+ T cells from blood. The receptors derive from a middle-aged woman in good health.

The chain carries TRBV7-9 and TRBJ1-2, with D possibly matching TRBD1 (6 bases). This CDR3 has 13 residues. Germline lookup yields CDR1 SEHNR and CDR2 FQNEAQ (reference sequence). Trimming shortened V by 5 bases and J by 5 bases, and 12 bases separated the two germline ends. The CDR3, as DNA: TGTGCCAGCAGCCCAGGGGTTTTTTATGGCTACACCTTC. Its translation is CASSPGVFYGYTF.

The J gene is TRBJ2-5, the V gene TRBV6-5; 7 bases are a match to TRBD1. The CDR3 has 14 amino acids. The germline gives CDR1 MNHEY, CDR2 SVGAGI. V was clipped by 6 bases and J by 1 base; unmatched bases: 5. The CDR3 nucleotides are TGTGCCAGCAGCCGAACAGGGGTCCAAGAGACCCAGTACTTC. Translated, it gives CASSRTGVQETQYF.

V is TRBV5-1 and J is TRBJ1-6; weak D call: TRBD1 (5 bases). Looked up from germline, CDR1 is SGHRS and CDR2 is YFSETQ. The CDR3 contains 15 residues. The V gene lost 1 base and the J gene lost 7 bases, with 12 bases spanning the gap. CDR3 in amino acids: CASSLSGIGNSPLHF. The CDR3 nucleotides read TGCGCCAGCAGCTTGTCAGGGATCGGGAATTCACCCCTCCACTTT.

Comments on this clone: This specimen includes other DNA sequences encoding the same CDR3. The chain combines TRBV5-1 with TRBJ1-2; 7 nucleotides line up with TRBD1. The CDR3 runs 13 residues. CDR1 is SGHRS and CDR2 is YFSETQ in the germline V gene. V lost 4 bases and J lost 3; bases outside the gene matches: 3. The CDR3 DNA follows: TGCGCCAGCAGCCGCGACAGGGACTATGGCTACACCTTC. This encodes CASSRDRDYGYTF.

The CDR3 region is CASYGREEDRGYGYTF. The CDR3 nucleotides are TGTGCCAGCTATGGCCGTGAGGAGGACAGGGGATATGGCTACACCTTC. This chain links TRBV5-4 with TRBJ1-2; TRBD1 aligns across 9 bases. This CDR3 comprises 16 residues. V was clipped by 7 bases and J by 5 bases; unmatched bases: 15. Germline V gene data show CDR1 as SGHNT and CDR2 as YYREEE (reference sequence).

The chain uses TRBV27 and TRBJ2-7, with TRBD2 as a possible D gene (5 bases). Germline V CDR1 and CDR2: MNHEY, SMNVEV (reference sequence). This CDR3 is 18 amino acids long. Between the trimmed V and J ends, which lost 2 bases and 1 base, there was a span of 21 bases. In DNA, the CDR3 is TGTGCCAGCAGTTTAAAGGCCCCAATCGAGGGATGGTCCTACGAGCAGTACTTC. Encoded protein: CASSLKAPIEGWSYEQYF.

The sample holds a few counts of this clone. The rearrangement links TRBV6-5 to TRBJ1-5; 7 bases align to TRBD1. Germline V gene data show CDR1 as MNHEY and CDR2 as SVGAGI. With V trimmed by 5 bases and J by 5 bases, 6 bases remained unmatched. The CDR3 extends over 14 amino acids. The CDR3 spells CASSRQGVDQPQHF. CDR3 sequence (DNA): TGTGCCAGCAGTCGACAGGGAGTGGATCAGCCCCAGCATTTT.

This clone occurred a few times. The genes are TRBV5-8 and TRBJ2-2; 8 nucleotides line up with TRBD2. This CDR3 has 16 amino acids. The germline V gene has CDR1 SGHTS and CDR2 YDEGEE. Trimming took 1 base from V and 0 from J; bases not matched to a gene: 2. The CDR3 loop reads CASSLTSGANTGELFF. Written as DNA, the CDR3 is TGTGCCAGCAGCTTGACTAGCGGAGCGAACACCGGGGAGCTGTTTTTT.